This record concerns one T cell receptor beta chain sequence. The data derive from a study of cytomegalovirus exposure and HLA in healthy donors. The overall study: HLA-typed donors were the source of around 80 million unique TCRs, which an early data release held.

CDR1 is SGHTA, CDR2 FQGNSA, per germline. The CDR3 extends over 15 amino acids. The J segment lost 4 bases and the V segment lost 2 bases, leaving 3 bases of the junction unmatched. The PCR employed 60 Vbeta primers together with 13 Jbeta primers. Some clones are missing from TCRdb's copy, which holds only in-frame ones; the method was immunoSEQ multiplex PCR. This table holds some 170,000 clones, about two thirds found once. Sequenced: PBMCs. The source of this sequence is a human donor in good health. The chain has TRBV7-2 and TRBJ2-2, with 8 bases fitting TRBD1. CDR3 protein: CASSLNRGATGELFF. The CDR3 region has the DNA TGTGCCAGCAGCTTAAACAGGGGGGCCACCGGGGAGCTGTTTTTT.